The 17 T cell receptor beta chains reported below all come from one sample, sequenced in a study of cytomegalovirus exposure and HLA in healthy donors. The PCR made use of 60 Vbeta and 13 Jbeta primers. Produced via immunoSEQ multiplex PCR; TCRdb's table is partial and in-frame only. Among approximately 150,000 clones listed, about three quarters were seen once. The sample was PBMCs. The receptors were sampled from a woman in her twenties or thirties in good health and CMV-seronegative.

The chain joins TRBV11-2 to TRBJ1-4; weak D call: TRBD1 (5 bases). CDR1 is SGHAT and CDR2 is FQNNGV in the germline V gene. There are 13 residues in the CDR3. Between the trimmed V and J ends, which lost 3 bases and 8 bases, there was a span of 10 bases. CDR3 DNA: TGTGCCAGCAGCTTGGGGACTCTGGAAAAACTGTTTTTT. Translating it yields CASSLGTLEKLFF.

The rearrangement links TRBV5-4 to TRBJ2-3; 7 positions match TRBD1. J was trimmed by 2 bases and V by 4 bases; bases with no gene match: 7. The CDR3 totals 15 residues. Germline CDR1 is SGHNT and CDR2 is YYREEE (reference sequence). The chain's CDR3 is CASSPYRGHTDTQYF. The CDR3 coding sequence is TGTGCCAGCAGCCCCTACAGGGGCCACACAGATACGCAGTATTTT.

The J gene is TRBJ1-1, the V gene TRBV29-1, with D perhaps TRBD1 (6 bases). V dropped 5 bases and J dropped 1 base, with 17 bases sitting between them. CDR1 and CDR2 from the germline V gene are SQVTM and ANQGSEA. There are 15 residues in the CDR3. The DNA of the CDR3 is TGCAGCGTTAAGGCGGGGGGGCCGAGGAACACTGAAGCTTTCTTT. Its protein product is CSVKAGGPRNTEAFF.

The chain combines TRBV27 with TRBJ2-5, with D possibly being TRBD2 (5 bases). CDR1 is MNHEY and CDR2 is SMNVEV in the germline V gene (reference sequence). The length of the CDR3 is 13 residues. V lost 5 bases, J lost 2 bases, and 9 bases lay in between. The CDR3 sequence is CASSPRLQETQYF. Written as DNA, the CDR3 is TGTGCCAGCAGTCCAAGACTACAAGAGACCCAGTACTTC.

The DNA of the CDR3 is TGTGCCAGCAGCAAGGACATTACTAACTATGGCTACACCTTC. Its translation is CASSKDITNYGYTF. The rearrangement uses TRBV5-4 and TRBJ1-2; TRBD1 might be the D (5 bases). CDR3 length equals 14 residues. With 4 bases removed from V and 0 bases from J, the gap between germline ends came to 10 bases. CDR1 and CDR2 (germline): SGHNT, YYREEE (reference sequence).

The chain couples TRBV4-3 to TRBJ1-1; tentative D call: TRBD1 (6 bases). Germline values: CDR1 LGHNA, CDR2 YSLEER. The CDR3 has 15 amino acids. V lost 4 bases to trimming and J lost 4 bases, with 16 bases between them. The CDR3 protein is CASSPGGRGGTEAFF. CDR3 nucleotide sequence: TGCGCCAGCAGCCCGGGTGGGAGAGGGGGCACTGAAGCTTTCTTT.

The rearrangement uses TRBV18 and TRBJ2-7; D perhaps matches TRBD2 (6 bases). Germline V gives CDR1 KGHSH, CDR2 LQKENI. This CDR3 is 12 amino acids long. V lost 4 bases, J lost 7 bases, and 11 bases lay in between. In DNA, the CDR3 is TGTGCCAGCTCACACTCGGCGGGAGAGCAGTACTTC. Its translation: CASSHSAGEQYF.

Only one count was recorded for this clone. This rearrangement joins TRBV5-4 to TRBJ2-7; 10 nucleotides line up with TRBD1. The CDR3 is 14 amino acids. CDR1 and CDR2 from the germline V gene are SGHNT and YYREEE (reference sequence). V dropped 3 bases and J dropped 3; count of bases not matched to a gene: 3. This CDR3 reads CASSSGTGDYEQYF. The CDR3 DNA reads TGTGCCAGCAGCTCCGGGACAGGGGACTACGAGCAGTACTTC.

This clone was found a few times. The rearrangement links TRBV7-8 to TRBJ1-2; no reliable D call. The V end lost 5 bases, the J end lost 2 bases, and 12 bases lay between the germline ends. Per the germline V gene, CDR1 is SGHVS and CDR2 is FQNEAQ. The CDR3 has 14 residues. The CDR3 reads CASSPGTVNYGYTF. The CDR3 nucleotides are TGTGCCAGCAGCCCCGGTACAGTAAACTATGGCTACACCTTC.

This clone occurred a few times. The CDR3 loop is CASSLGSGSYEQYF. DNA for the CDR3: TGTGCCAGCAGCTTGGGTTCAGGGTCCTACGAGCAGTACTTC. The V gene is TRBV5-4, the J gene TRBJ2-7, with D maybe TRBD1 (5 bases). The germline gives CDR1 SGHNT, CDR2 YYREEE (reference sequence). Trimming left V 0 bases short and J 1 base short, with 8 bases between. This CDR3 spans 14 amino acids.

This chain joins TRBV13 and TRBJ1-4; TRBD1 matches at 9 bases. This CDR3 has 15 amino acids. The ends lost 5 bases at V and 4 bases at J; junction bases unmatched: 5. Germline values: CDR1 PRHDT, CDR2 FYEKMQ (reference sequence). CDR3 region: CASSVRGQGNEKLFF. DNA of the CDR3: TGTGCCAGCAGCGTAAGGGGACAGGGTAATGAAAAACTGTTTTTT.

The chain employs TRBV2 and TRBJ1-2; possibly TRBD1 for D (5 bases). Trimming removed 3 bases from V and 2 bases from J, with 7 bases in between. This CDR3 contains 13 residues. Germline V lookup: CDR1 SNHLY, CDR2 FYNNEI. The CDR3, as DNA: TGTGCCAGCAGTGATCCAGGGAACTATGGCTACACCTTC. It codes for CASSDPGNYGYTF. The full variable domain, its missing parts supplied by reference TRBV2 and TRBJ1-2, is EPEVTQTPSHQVTQMGQEVILRCVPISNHLYFYWYRQILGQKVEFLVSFYNNEISEKSEIFDDQFSVERPDGSNFTLKIRSTKLEDSAMYFCASSDPGNYGYTFGSGTRLTVV.

DNA of the CDR3: TGCGCCAGCAGCTTGGCGGGGACACCGAGCTCCTACGAGCAGTACTTC. It specifies CASSLAGTPSSYEQYF. V is TRBV5-1 and J is TRBJ2-7; D perhaps matches TRBD1 (6 bases). V was pared by 0 bases and J by 0 bases, with 13 bases between. The CDR3 covers 16 residues. From germline, CDR1 is SGHRS and CDR2 YFSETQ.

The chain couples TRBV9 to TRBJ1-1; D is possibly TRBD1 (5 bases). This CDR3 has 13 residues. The V and J ends lost 4 bases and 4 bases respectively, with 11 bases between them. The germline V gene encodes CDR1 SGDLS and CDR2 YYNGEE. Here the CDR3 DNA reads TGTGCCAGCAGCTTGGGGGGAAGCACTGAAGCTTTCTTT. Protein product: CASSLGGSTEAFF.

The V gene is TRBV7-2, the J gene TRBJ2-1, with a weak D call TRBD2 (6 bases). Trimming shortened V by 5 bases and J by 4 bases, and 18 bases separated the two germline ends. The V gene's germline CDR1 is SGHTA and CDR2 FQGNSA. There are 16 residues in the CDR3. The chain's CDR3 is CASSPPWGSGYNEQFF. The CDR3 DNA reads TGTGCCAGCAGCCCCCCCTGGGGTAGCGGTTACAATGAGCAGTTCTTC.

This clone was found a few times. CDR3 in amino acids: CASSLGGGGTDTQYF. CDR3 DNA: TGTGCCAGCAGCTTAGGCGGGGGGGGCACAGATACGCAGTATTTT. The J gene is TRBJ2-3, the V gene TRBV11-2, with TRBD2 matching 9 bases. There are 15 residues in the CDR3. The germline V gene has CDR1 SGHAT and CDR2 FQNNGV. Germline trimming cut 1 base from V and 1 base from J; bases unmatched to any gene: 0.

The chain is built from TRBV7-2 and TRBJ2-5, with 12 bases fitting TRBD2. The length of the CDR3 is 17 residues. Germline CDR1 is SGHTA and CDR2 is FQGNSA. Trimming took 1 base from V and 5 from J; bases not matched to a gene: 8. As DNA, the CDR3 is TGTGCCAGCAGCTTAGAAGGGCGACTAGCGGGGGTTGAGACCCAGTACTTC. This codes for CASSLEGRLAGVETQYF. Full variable domain (rest looked up from reference TRBV7-2 and TRBJ2-5): GAGVSQSPSNKVTEKGKDVELRCDPISGHTALYWYRQSLGQGLEFLIYFQGNSAPDKSGLPSDRFSAERTGGSVSTLTIQRTQQEDSAVYLCASSLEGRLAGVETQYFGPGTRLLVL.